This TCR beta chain originates from a study of blood T cell repertoires in COVID-19. For the study at large: From the United States, Italy and Spain came samples of acute and convalescent COVID-19. T cells, B-cell-depleted T cells, or PBMCs supplied cDNA or gDNA.

CDR3 length: 16 amino acids. After removal of 6 bases from V and 2 bases from J, the junction contained 11 bases not matched to a gene. Germline assignment: CDR1 MNHEY and CDR2 SMNVEV (reference sequence). Only in-frame clones appear in the TCRdb table, and some are missing; sequencing was by immunoSEQ multiplex PCR. The table has about 110,000 clones, 90% seen once. The chain joins TRBV27 to TRBJ1-1; 8 positions agree with TRBD1. Sequenced material: peripheral blood. This TCR derives from a woman aged 45-60 years with acute or convalescent COVID-19. Here the CDR3 DNA reads TGTGCCAGCAGCCTCTTTATGGACAGGGCTAACACTGAAGCTTTCTTT. Its translation: CASSLFMDRANTEAFF.